This section outlines one TCR beta chain sequence together with its context. Its antigen is unknown. This CDR3 comprises 15 residues. V shed 5 bases, J shed 3 bases, and the junction held 7 bases outside the gene matches. Germline V gene lookup returns CDR1 SGHRS and CDR2 YFSETQ. Amplification yielded TCR beta CDR3 regions, with RNA transcripts as the source. An initial round of RT-PCR targeting the TCR CDR3 relied on the HTBI primer set. TCRdb fed the multiplex PCR reads into MiXCR, producing one record per CDR3 protein. The table has 300,000 to 450,000 distinct CDR3 sequences, around 13% seen once. The data were taken from a study of T cells in Graves' hyperthyroidism and ophthalmopathy. Study-level results: Among clonotypes expanded in thyroid above 0.001, most were also found in blood.

Those patients with uncontrolled infection, other autoimmune disease, pregnancy or lactation were excluded. PBMCs stemmed from approximately 10 ml fresh peripheral blood. The receptor comes from a woman between 25 and 40 years old with Graves' ophthalmopathy. What was sequenced was blood. The rearrangement uses TRBV5-1 and TRBJ2-7; 11 bases align to TRBD2. Here the CDR3 reads CASRTVAGGLYEQYF. CDR3 bases: TGCGCCAGCAGAACGGTAGCGGGGGGGCTCTACGAGCAGTACTTC.